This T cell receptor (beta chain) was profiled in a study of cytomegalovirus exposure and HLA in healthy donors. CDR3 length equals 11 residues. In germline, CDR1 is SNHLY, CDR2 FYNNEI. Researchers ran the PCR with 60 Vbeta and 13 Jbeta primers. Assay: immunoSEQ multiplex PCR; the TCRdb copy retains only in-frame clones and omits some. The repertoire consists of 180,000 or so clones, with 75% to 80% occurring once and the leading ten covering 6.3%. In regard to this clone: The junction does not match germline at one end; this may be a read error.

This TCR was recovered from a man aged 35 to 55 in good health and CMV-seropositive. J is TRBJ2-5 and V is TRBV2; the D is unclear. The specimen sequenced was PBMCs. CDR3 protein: CASSESVGWDF. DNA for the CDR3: TGTGCCAGCAGTGAGAGCGTCGGGTGGGACTTC.